The present T cell receptor (beta chain) was sequenced within a study of T cell responses to AZD1222 COVID-19 vaccine. Study-wide context: The study pooled second doses at about 4 or about 12 weeks. Study-wide findings and caveats: Females made up more of the donors, who were largely white British, and clonal diversity may have come out too low. Regions left unmutated in variants are reportedly the target of nearly half of spike-specific TCRs.

Method: immunoSEQ multiplex PCR; TCRdb's copy keeps in-frame clones and lacks some. Of 90,000 to 150,000 clones in the sample, about 87% are singletons; the top ten hold approximately 5.4%. Turning to this clone: Antigen: not known.

The sequencing here drew on peripheral blood, taken on day 0 of AZD1222 vaccination. The clonotype comes from an adult in good health.

CDR3 in amino acids: CASSQALSGTVYEQYF. As DNA, the CDR3 is TGCGCCAGCAGCCAAGCCCTCTCCGGGACAGTCTACGAGCAGTACTTC. The gene calls are TRBV4-3 and TRBJ2-7, with TRBD1 identical over 7 bases. The CDR3 has 16 amino acids. V shed 1 base and J 3 bases; nucleotides not matched to a gene: 9. In germline, CDR1 is LGHNA, CDR2 YSLEER.